This T cell receptor beta chain was retrieved from a study of PD-L1 blockade in urothelial cancer. The overall study: Individuals in the cohort had been given 0 to 3 earlier chemotherapy regimens.

The CDR3 consists of 17 residues. Germline V gene lookup returns CDR1 SGHAT and CDR2 FQNNGV. Trimming shortened V by 4 bases and J by 4 bases, and 19 bases separated the two germline ends. Every PCR got spiked synthetic TCR analog templates. The assay was immunoSEQ multiplex PCR, and TCRdb's table has in-frame clones only and misses some. The sample lists about 17,000 clones, about nine tenths occurring once. As to time point: pretreatment peripheral blood. Each patient gave between 1 and 8 samples, pretreatment and on-treatment. Specimen: PBMCs, collected around atezolizumab (anti-PD-L1) treatment. This receptor was taken from a man aged 65-85 years with urothelial cancer. The rearrangement joins TRBV11-2 to TRBJ2-2, with a weak D call TRBD2 (6 bases). CDR3 amino acids: CASSSKGWRVGTGELFF. CDR3 DNA sequence: TGTGCCAGCAGCTCGAAAGGGTGGAGGGTCGGCACCGGGGAGCTGTTTTTT. The variable domain in full, completed from reference TRBV11-2 and TRBJ2-2, reads EAGVAQSPRYKIIEKRQSVAFWCNPISGHATLYWYQQILGQGPKLLIQFQNNGVVDDSQLPKDRFSAERLKGVDSTLKIQPAKLEDSAVYLCASSSKGWRVGTGELFFGEGSRLTVL.